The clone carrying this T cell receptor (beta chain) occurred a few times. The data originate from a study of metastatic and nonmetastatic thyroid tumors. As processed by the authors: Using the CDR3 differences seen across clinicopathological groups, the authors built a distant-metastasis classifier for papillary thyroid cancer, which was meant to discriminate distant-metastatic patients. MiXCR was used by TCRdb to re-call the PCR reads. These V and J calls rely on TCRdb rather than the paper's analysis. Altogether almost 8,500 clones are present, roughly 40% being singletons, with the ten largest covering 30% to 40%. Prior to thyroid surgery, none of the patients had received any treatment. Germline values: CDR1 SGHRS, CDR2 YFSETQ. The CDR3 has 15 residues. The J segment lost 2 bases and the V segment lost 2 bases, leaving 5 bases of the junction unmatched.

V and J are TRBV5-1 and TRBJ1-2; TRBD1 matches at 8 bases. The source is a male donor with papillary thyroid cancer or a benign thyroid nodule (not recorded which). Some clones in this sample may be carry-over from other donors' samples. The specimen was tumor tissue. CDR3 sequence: CASSLGTGPNYGYTF. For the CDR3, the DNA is TGCGCCAGCAGCTTAGGGACAGGACCGAACTATGGCTACACCTTC. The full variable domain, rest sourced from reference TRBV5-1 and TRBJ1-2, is KAGVTQTPRYLIKTRGQQVTLSCSPISGHRSVSWYQQTPGQGLQFLFEYFSETQRNKGNFPGRFSGRQFSNSRSEMNVSTLELGDSALYLCASSLGTGPNYGYTFGSGTRLTVV.